This TCR beta chain is drawn from a study of graft-versus-host responses after intestinal transplantation. Study in general: The whole recipient group had anti-thymocyte globulin induction followed by tacrolimus and steroids for two to three years. General study findings and limits: Early post-transplant falls in HvG clones accompanied the peak levels of circulating GvH clones. The recipient marrow held GvH clones, and some of them showed up first in ileum or blood.

Clones were read by immunoSEQ multiplex PCR, and TCRdb kept only the in-frame ones, dropping some. Among some 19,000 clones listed, over 40% were seen once. Germline-derived CDR1 and CDR2 are LNHDA and SQIVND (reference sequence). CDR3 length: 15 amino acids. V dropped 6 bases and J dropped 6; count of bases not matched to a gene: 8. By share of the sample, this clone is medium-sized. The culture paired 200,000 irradiated violet-dye-labeled stimulators with 200,000 CFSE-labeled responders. The chain employs TRBV19 and TRBJ2-7, with TRBD2 matching over 13 bases. The clonotype originates from a human patient who received an intestinal transplant. Sequenced material: alloreactive CD8+ T cells from a mixed lymphocyte reaction culture, taken before intestinal transplant. Subset of the sample: CFSE-low proliferating T cells sorted from roughly 6-day pre-transplant mixed lymphocyte reaction (GvH or HvG direction). For the CDR3, the DNA is TGTGCCAGTAGCCCAATGACTAGCGGGAGGATCGAGCAGTACTTC. This gives the protein CASSPMTSGRIEQYF.